This TCR beta chain was identified in a study of shared clonotypes between healthy human individuals. Across the study: The plates for each donor numbered three CD4 naive, three CD4 memory, two CD8 naive and one CD8 memory.

Naive CD8 populations comprised CD45RO-negative cells positively selected for CCR7, excluding terminally differentiated effector memory CD45RA+ cells. Deep-level assay runs were performed. Only in-frame clones appear in the TCRdb table, and some are missing; sequencing was by immunoSEQ multiplex PCR. The sample lists under 850,000 clones; around 93% were seen once. Study-wide findings and caveats: Between a few donors, naive CD4 clonotypes were shared at a level of about 5%. Donor clonotype sharing was expected to depend on sequencing depth.

V lost 4 bases, J lost 8 bases, and 8 bases lay in between. There are 12 residues in the CDR3. In germline, CDR1 is MNHEY, CDR2 SMNVEV (reference sequence). To note about this clone: Its specificity is unknown.

The genes are TRBV27 and TRBJ2-2; no clear D gene. Sample: naive CD8+ T cells sorted from blood. This TCR was recovered from a man aged 25 to 40 in good health. In DNA form, the CDR3 reads TGTGCCAGCAGTTCCACCTTTGGGGAGCTGTTTTTT. This sequence encodes CASSSTFGELFF.